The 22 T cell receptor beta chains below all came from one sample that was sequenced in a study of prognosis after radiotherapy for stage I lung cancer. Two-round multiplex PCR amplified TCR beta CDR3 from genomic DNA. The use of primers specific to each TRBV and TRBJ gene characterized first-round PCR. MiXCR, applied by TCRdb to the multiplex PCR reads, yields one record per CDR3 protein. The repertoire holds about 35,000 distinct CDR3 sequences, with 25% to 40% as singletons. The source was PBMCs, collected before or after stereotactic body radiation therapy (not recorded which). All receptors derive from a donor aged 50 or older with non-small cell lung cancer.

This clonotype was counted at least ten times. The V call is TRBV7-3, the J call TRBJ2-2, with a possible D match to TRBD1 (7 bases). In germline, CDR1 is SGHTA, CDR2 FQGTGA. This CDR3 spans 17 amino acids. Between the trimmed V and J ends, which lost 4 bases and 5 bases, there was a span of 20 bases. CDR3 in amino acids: CASSSEAGRGRTGELFF. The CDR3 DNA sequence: TGTGCCAGCAGCTCCGAGGCAGGCAGGGGGAGGACCGGGGAGCTGTTTTTT.

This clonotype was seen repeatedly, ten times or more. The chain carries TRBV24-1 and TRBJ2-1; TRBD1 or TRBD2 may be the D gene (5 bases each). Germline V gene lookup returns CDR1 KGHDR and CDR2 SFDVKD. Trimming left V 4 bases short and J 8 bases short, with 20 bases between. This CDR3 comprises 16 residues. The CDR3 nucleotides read TGTGCCACCAGTGACAACTCCGGGACGGGGAAAGATGAGCAGTTCTTC. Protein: CATSDNSGTGKDEQFF.

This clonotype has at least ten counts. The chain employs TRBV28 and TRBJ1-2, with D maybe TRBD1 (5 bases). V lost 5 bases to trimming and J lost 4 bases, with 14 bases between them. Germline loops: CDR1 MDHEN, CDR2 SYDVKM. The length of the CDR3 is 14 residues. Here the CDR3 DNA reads TGTGCCAGCAGTGGGGGGGTAGCAACCTATGGCTACACCTTC. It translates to CASSGGVATYGYTF.

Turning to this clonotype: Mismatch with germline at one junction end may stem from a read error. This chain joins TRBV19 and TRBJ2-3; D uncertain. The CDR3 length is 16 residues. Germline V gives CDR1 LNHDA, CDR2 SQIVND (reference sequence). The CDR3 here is CASSRAALPNTDKQYF. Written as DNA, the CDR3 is TGTGCCAGTAGTAGGGCTGCCTTACCTAACACAGATAAGCAGTATTTT.

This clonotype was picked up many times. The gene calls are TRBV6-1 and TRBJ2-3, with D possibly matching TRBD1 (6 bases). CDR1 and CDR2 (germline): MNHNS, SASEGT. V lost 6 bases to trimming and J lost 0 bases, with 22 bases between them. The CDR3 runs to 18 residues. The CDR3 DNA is TGTGCCAGCAGGGTGGGGACACTCAAGCGATATAGCACAGATACGCAGTATTTT. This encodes CASRVGTLKRYSTDTQYF.

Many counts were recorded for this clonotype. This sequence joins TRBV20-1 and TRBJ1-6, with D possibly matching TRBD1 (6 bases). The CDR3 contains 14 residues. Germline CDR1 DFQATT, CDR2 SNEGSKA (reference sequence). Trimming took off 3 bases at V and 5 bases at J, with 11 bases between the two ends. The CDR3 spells CSASRGPNNSPLHF. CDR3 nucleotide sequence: TGCAGTGCTAGCCGGGGGCCTAATAATTCACCCCTCCACTTT.

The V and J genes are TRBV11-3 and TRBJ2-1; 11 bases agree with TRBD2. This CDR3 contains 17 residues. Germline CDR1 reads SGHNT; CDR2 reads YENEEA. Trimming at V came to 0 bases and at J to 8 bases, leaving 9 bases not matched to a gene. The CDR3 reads CASSLESTSGGFDEQFF. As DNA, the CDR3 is TGTGCCAGCAGCTTAGAATCCACTAGCGGGGGTTTCGATGAGCAGTTCTTC. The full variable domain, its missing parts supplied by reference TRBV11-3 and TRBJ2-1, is EAGVVQSPRYKIIEKKQPVAFWCNPISGHNTLYWYLQNLGQGPELLIRYENEEAVDDSQLPKDRFSAERLKGVDSTLKIQPAELGDSAVYLCASSLESTSGGFDEQFFGPGTRLTVL.

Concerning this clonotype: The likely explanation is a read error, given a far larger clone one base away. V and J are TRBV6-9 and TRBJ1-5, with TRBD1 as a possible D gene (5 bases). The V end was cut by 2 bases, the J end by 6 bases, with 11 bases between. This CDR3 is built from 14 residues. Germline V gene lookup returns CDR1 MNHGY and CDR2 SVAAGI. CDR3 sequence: CASSYGAWRQPQHF. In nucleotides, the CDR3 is TGTGCCAGCAGTTATGGGGCATGGCGTCAGCCCCAGCATTTT.

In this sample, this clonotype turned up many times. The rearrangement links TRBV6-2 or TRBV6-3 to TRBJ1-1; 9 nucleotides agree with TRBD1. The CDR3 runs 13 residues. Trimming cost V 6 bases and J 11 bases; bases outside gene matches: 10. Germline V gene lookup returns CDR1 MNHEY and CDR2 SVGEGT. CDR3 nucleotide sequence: TGTGCCAGCAGAGAACAGGGGGCGATAAACGCTTTCTTT. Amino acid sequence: CASREQGAINAFF.

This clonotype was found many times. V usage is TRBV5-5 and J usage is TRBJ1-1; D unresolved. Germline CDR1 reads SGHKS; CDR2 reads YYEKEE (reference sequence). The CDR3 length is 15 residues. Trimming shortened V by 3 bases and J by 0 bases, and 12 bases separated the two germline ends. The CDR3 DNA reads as TGTGCCAGCAGCTCCCTGGGAAGTTTGAACACTGAAGCTTTCTTT. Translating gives CASSSLGSLNTEAFF.

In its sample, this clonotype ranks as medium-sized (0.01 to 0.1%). Here the CDR3 reads CASSLPQGAGGYTF. Here the CDR3 DNA reads TGTGCCAGCAGCTTGCCCCAGGGGGCGGGTGGCTACACCTTC. The chain couples TRBV7-8 to TRBJ1-2; 8 bases map to TRBD1. Losses at the gene ends were 3 bases for V and 7 bases for J; bases not matched to a gene: 7. The germline gives CDR1 SGHVS, CDR2 FQNEAQ. The CDR3 sequence is 14 residues long.

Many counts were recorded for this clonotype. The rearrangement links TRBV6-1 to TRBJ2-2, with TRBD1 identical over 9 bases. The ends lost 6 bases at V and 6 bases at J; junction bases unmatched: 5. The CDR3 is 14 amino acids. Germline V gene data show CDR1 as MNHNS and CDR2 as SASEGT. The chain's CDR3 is CASRGRQGAGELFF. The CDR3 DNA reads TGTGCCAGCAGGGGAAGACAGGGGGCCGGGGAGCTGTTTTTT.

The DNA of the CDR3 is TGTGCCAGCAGGGGACTAGCGGGAGATTGGACAGATACGCAGTATTTT. Translating gives CASRGLAGDWTDTQYF. This chain uses TRBV12-3 or TRBV12-4 with TRBJ2-3, with TRBD2 identical over 14 bases. The junction had 5 bases not matched to a gene; V was cut back by 6 bases and J by 3 bases. The CDR3 length is 16 residues.

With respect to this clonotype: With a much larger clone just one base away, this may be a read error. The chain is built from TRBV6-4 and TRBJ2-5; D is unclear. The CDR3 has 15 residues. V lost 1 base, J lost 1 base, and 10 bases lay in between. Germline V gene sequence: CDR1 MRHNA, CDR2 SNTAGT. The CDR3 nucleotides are TGTGCCAGCAGTGACTGCGGTCTAGTCCAAGAGACCCAGTACTTC. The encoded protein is CASSDCGLVQETQYF.

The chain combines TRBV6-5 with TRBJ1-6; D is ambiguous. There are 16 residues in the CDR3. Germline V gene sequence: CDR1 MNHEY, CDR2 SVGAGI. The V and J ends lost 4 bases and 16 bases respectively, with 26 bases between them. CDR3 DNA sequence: TGTGCCAGCAGTTCAGCACCCGACATGAATAATTCAACACTCCACTTT. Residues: CASSSAPDMNNSTLHF.

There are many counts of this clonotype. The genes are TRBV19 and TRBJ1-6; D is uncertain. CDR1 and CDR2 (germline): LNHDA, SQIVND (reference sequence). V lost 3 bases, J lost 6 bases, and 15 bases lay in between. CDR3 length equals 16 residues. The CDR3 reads CASSILRADGNSPLHF. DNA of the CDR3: TGTGCCAGTAGTATTCTCCGGGCCGATGGTAATTCACCCCTCCACTTT.

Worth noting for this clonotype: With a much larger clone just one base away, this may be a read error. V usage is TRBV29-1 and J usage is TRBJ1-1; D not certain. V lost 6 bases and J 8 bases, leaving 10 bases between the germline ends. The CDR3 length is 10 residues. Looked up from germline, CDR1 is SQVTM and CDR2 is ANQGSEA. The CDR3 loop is CSVLTAEAFF. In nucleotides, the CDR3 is TGCAGCGTCTTAACAGCGGAAGCTTTCTTT.

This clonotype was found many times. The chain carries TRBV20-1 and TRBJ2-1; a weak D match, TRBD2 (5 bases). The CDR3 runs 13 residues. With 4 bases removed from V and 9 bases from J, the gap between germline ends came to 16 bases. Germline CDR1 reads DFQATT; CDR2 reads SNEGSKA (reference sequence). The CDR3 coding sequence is TGCAGTGCTATCAGCCGAGTGGCGGGTGAGCAGTTCTTC. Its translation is CSAISRVAGEQFF.

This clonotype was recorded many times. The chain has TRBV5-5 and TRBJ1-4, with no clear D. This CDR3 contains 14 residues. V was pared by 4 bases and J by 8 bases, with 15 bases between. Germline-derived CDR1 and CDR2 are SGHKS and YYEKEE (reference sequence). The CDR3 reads CASSQAQGREKLFF. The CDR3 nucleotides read TGTGCCAGCAGCCAGGCCCAAGGAAGGGAAAAACTGTTTTTT.

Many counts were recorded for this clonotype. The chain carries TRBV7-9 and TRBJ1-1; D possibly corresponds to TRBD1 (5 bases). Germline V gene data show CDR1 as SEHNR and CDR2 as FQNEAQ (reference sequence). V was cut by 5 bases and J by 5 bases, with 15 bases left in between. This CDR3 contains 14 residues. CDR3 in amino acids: CASSPVLEGTEAFF. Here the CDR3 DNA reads TGTGCCAGCAGCCCGGTATTGGAGGGGACTGAAGCTTTCTTT.

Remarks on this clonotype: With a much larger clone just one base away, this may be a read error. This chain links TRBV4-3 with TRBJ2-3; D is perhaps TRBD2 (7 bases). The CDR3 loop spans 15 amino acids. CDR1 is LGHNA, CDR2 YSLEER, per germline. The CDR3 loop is CASIQDRGASDTQYF. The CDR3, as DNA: TGCGCCAGCATCCAAGACCGGGGGGCATCAGATACGCAGTATTTT.

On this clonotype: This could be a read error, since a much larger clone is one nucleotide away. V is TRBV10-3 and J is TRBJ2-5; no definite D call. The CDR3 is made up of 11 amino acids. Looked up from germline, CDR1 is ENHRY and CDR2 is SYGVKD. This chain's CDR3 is CAISEGENQYF. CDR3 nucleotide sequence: TGTGCCATCAGTGAGGGAGAGAACCAGTACTTC.